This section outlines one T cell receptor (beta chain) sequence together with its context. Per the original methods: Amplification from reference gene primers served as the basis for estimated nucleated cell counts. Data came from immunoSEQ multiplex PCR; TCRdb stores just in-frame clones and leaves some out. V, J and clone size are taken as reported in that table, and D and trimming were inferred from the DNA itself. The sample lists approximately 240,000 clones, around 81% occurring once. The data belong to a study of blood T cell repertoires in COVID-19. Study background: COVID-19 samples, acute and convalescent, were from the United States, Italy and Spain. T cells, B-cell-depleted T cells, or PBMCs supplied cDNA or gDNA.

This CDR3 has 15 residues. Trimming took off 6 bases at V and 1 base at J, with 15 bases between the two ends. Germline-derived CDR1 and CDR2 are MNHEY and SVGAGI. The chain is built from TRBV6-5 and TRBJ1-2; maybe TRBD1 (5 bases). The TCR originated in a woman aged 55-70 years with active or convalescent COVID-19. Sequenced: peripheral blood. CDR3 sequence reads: CASRPPYQGNYGYTF. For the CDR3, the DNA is TGTGCCAGCAGACCACCCTACCAGGGTAACTATGGCTACACCTTC.